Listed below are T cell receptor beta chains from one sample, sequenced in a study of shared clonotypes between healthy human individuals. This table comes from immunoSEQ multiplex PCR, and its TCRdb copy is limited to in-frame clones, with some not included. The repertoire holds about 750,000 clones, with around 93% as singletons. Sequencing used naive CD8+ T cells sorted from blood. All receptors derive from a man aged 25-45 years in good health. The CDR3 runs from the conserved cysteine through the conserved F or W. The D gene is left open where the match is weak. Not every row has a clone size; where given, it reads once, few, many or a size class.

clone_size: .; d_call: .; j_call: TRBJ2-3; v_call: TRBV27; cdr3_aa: CASSSEAGLDTQYF; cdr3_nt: TGTGCCAGCAGTTCCGAGGCCGGTTTAGATACGCAGTATTTT
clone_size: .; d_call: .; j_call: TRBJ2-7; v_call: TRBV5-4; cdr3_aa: CASSWGASSYEQYF; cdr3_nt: TGTGCCAGCAGCTGGGGAGCCAGCTCCTACGAGCAGTACTTC
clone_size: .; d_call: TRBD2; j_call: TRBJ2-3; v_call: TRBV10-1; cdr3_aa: CASSEPKGLATDTQYF; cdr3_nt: TGCGCCAGCAGTGAGCCGAAGGGACTAGCCACAGATACGCAGTATTTT
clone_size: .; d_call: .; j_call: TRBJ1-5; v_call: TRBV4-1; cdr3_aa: CASSLGGGTYQPQHF; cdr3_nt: TGCGCCAGCAGCCTCGGCGGGGGCACTTATCAGCCCCAGCATTTT
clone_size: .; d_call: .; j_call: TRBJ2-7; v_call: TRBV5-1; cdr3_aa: CASSLSRDGYYEQYF; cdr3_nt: TGCGCCAGCAGCTTGAGCCGGGACGGTTACTACGAGCAGTACTTC
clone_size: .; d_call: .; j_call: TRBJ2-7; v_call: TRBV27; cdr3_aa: CASSSTSSYEQYF; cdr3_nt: TGTGCCAGCAGTTCCACAAGCTCCTACGAGCAGTACTTC
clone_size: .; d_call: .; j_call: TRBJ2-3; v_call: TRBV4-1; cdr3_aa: CASSQGFARATFGTQYF; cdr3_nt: TGCGCCAGCAGCCAAGGGTTCGCTAGAGCGACTTTCGGTACGCAGTATTTT
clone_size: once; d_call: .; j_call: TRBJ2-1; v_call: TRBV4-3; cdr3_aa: CASSQDTSYNEQFF; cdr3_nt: TGCGCCAGCAGCCAAGATACTAGTTACAATGAGCAGTTCTTC
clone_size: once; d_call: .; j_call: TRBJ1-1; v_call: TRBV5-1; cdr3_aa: CASSSPRGGTEAFF; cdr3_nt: TGCGCCAGCAGCTCCCCCAGGGGAGGGACTGAAGCTTTCTTT
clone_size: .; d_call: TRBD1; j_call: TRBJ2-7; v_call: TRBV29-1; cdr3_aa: CSVEDRYSYEQYF; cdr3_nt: TGCAGCGTTGAGGACAGGTACTCCTACGAGCAGTACTTC
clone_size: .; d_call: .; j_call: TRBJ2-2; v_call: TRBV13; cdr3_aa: CASSLEPKNANTGELFF; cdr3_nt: TGTGCCAGCAGCTTAGAGCCCAAGAATGCGAACACCGGGGAGCTGTTTTTT
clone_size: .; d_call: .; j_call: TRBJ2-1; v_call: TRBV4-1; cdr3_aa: CASSDGPEAYNEQFF; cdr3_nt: TGCGCCAGCAGCGACGGTCCGGAGGCCTACAATGAGCAGTTCTTC
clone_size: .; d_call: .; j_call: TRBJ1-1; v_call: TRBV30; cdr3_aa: CAWSEAEAFF; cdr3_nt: TGTGCCTGGAGCGAAGCTGAAGCTTTCTTT
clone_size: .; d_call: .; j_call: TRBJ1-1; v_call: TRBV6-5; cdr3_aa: CASSRRSEQNTEAFF; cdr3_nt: TGTGCCAGCAGTCGCCGCTCAGAGCAAAACACTGAAGCTTTCTTT
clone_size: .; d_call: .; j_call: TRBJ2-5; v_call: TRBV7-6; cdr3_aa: CASSLEVREFRETQYF; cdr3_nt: TGTGCCAGCAGCTTAGAGGTGCGGGAATTCAGAGAGACCCAGTACTTC
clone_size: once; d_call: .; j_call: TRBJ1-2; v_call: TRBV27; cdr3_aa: CASSFQSNYGYTF; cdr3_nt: TGTGCCAGCAGTTTTCAGTCTAACTATGGCTACACCTTC
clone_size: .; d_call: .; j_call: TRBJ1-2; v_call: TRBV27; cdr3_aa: CASSFMGNYGYTF; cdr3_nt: TGTGCCAGCAGTTTTATGGGAAACTATGGCTACACCTTC
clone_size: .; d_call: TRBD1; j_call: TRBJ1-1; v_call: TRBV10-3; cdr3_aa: CAISESGQVTEAFF; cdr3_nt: TGTGCCATCAGTGAGTCGGGACAGGTCACTGAAGCTTTCTTT
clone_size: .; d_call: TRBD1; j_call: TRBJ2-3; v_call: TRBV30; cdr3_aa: CASDPARNRGRTDTQYF; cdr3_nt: TGTGCCTCCGACCCCGCGCGCAACAGGGGGCGCACAGATACGCAGTATTTT
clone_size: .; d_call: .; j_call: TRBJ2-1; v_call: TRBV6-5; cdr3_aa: CASSSTRFF; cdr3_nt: TGTGCCAGCAGTTCGACTCGATTCTTC
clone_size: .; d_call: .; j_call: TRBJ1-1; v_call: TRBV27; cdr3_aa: CASTKYGSNTEAFF; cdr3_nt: TGTGCCAGCACCAAATACGGATCGAACACTGAAGCTTTCTTT
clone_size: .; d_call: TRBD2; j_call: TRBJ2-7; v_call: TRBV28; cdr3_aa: CASSLTSGSPGYEQYF; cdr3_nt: TGTGCCAGCAGCCTGACTAGCGGGAGTCCCGGGTACGAGCAGTACTTC
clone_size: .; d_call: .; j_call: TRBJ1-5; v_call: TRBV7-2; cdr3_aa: CASSLDGGQPQHF; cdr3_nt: TGTGCCAGCAGCTTAGATGGGGGTCAGCCCCAGCATTTT
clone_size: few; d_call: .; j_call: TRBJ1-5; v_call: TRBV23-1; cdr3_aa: CASSLTGLALILNQPQHF; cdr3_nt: TGCGCCAGCAGTCTCACGGGACTCGCCCTAATTCTCAATCAGCCCCAGCATTTT
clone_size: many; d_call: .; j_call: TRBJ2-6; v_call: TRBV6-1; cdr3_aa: CASSEPLGANVLTF; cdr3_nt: TGTGCCAGCAGTGAACCCCTTGGGGCCAACGTCCTGACTTTC
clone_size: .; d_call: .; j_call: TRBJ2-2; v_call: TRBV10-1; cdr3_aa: CASTSGGTGELFF; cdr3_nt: TGCGCCAGCACCTCCGGCGGGACCGGGGAGCTGTTTTTT
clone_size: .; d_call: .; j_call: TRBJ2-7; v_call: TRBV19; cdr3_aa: CASSIGDRLSYEQYF; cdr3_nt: TGTGCCAGTAGTATTGGCGACAGGCTATCCTACGAGCAGTACTTC
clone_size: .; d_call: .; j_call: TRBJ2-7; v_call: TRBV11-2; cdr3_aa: CASTLGWGEQYF; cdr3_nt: TGTGCCAGCACTTTGGGTTGGGGCGAGCAGTACTTC
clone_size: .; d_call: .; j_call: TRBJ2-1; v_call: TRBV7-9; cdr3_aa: CASSQPDSRSSYNEQFF; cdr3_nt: TGTGCCAGCAGCCAACCGGACAGCCGTAGCTCCTACAATGAGCAGTTCTTC
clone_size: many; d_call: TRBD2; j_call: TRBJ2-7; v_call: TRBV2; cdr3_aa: CASSGISGWSSYEQYF; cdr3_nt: TGTGCCAGCAGTGGAATTAGCGGGTGGAGCTCCTACGAGCAGTACTTC
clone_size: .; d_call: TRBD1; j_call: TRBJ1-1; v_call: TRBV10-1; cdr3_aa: CASSPRTGVEAFF; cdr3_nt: TGCGCCAGCAGTCCCCGGACAGGGGTTGAAGCTTTCTTT
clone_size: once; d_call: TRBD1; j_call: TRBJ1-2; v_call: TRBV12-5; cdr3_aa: CASGLLRTGEDGYTF; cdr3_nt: TGTGCTAGTGGTTTGTTACGGACAGGGGAAGATGGCTACACCTTC
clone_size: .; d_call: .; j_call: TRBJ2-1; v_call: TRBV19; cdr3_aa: CASRTAGSSYNEQFF; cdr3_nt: TGTGCCAGTAGAACTGCGGGCTCCTCCTACAATGAGCAGTTCTTC
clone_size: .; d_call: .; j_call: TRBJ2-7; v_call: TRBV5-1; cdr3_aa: CASSLSQLFHEQYF; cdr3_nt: TGCGCCAGCAGCTTGTCACAGCTCTTCCACGAGCAGTACTTC
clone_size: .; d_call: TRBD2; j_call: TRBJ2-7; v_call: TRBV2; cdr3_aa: CASPASGSSYEQYF; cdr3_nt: TGTGCCAGCCCCGCTAGCGGTAGCTCCTACGAGCAGTACTTC
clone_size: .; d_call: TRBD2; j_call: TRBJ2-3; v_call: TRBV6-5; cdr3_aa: CASSFSRTSYTDTQYF; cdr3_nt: TGTGCCAGCAGTTTTAGTCGGACTAGCTACACAGATACGCAGTATTTT
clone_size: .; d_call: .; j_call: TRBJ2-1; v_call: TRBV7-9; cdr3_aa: CASSLLGNRFPHNEQFF; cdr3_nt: TGTGCCAGCAGCTTATTGGGCAACCGGTTCCCACACAATGAGCAGTTCTTC
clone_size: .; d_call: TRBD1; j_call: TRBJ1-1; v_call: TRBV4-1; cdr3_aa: CASSQDPGQVGTMNTEAFF; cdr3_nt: TGCGCCAGCAGCCAAGATCCTGGACAGGTGGGAACTATGAACACTGAAGCTTTCTTT
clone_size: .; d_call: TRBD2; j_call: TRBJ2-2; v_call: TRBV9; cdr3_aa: CASSGGLAEVGNTGELFF; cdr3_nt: TGTGCCAGCAGCGGGGGACTAGCGGAGGTTGGAAACACCGGGGAGCTGTTTTTT
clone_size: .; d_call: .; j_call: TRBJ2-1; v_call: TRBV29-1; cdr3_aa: CSVEQRSNEQFF; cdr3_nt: TGCAGCGTTGAACAGAGGAGCAATGAGCAGTTCTTC
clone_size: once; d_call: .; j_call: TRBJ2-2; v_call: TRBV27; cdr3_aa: CASSINSSPNTGELFF; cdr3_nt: TGTGCCAGCAGTATAAACAGCAGCCCGAACACCGGGGAGCTGTTTTTT
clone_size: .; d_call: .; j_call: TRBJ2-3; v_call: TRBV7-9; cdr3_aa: CASSLARADTQYF; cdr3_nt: TGTGCCAGCAGCTTAGCGCGGGCAGATACGCAGTATTTT
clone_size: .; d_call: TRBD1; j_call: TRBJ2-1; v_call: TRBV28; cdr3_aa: CASSPLMAGTGGINEQFF; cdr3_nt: TGTGCCAGCAGTCCCCTTATGGCCGGGACAGGGGGCATCAATGAGCAGTTCTTC
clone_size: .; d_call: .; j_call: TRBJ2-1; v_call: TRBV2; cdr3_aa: CASSDKTQGIINEQFF; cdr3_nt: TGTGCCAGCAGTGACAAAACCCAGGGGATTATCAATGAGCAGTTCTTC
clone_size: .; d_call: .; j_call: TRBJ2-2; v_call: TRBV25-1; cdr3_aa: CASSASRAGEEKTGELFF; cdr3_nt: TGTGCCAGCAGCGCCTCCCGGGCCGGGGAGGAGAAAACCGGGGAGCTGTTTTTT
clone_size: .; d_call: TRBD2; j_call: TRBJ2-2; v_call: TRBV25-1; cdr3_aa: CASRTSGYTGELFF; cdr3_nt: TGTGCCAGCAGGACTAGCGGTTACACCGGGGAGCTGTTTTTT
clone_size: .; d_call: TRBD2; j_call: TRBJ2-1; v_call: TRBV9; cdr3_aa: CASSVAGTSGRRSSYNEQFF; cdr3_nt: TGTGCCAGCAGCGTAGCTGGGACTAGCGGGAGGCGGAGCTCCTACAATGAGCAGTTCTTC
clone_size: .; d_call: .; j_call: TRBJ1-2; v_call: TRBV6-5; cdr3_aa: CASSYSRYSAAGYTF; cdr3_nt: TGTGCCAGCAGTTACTCTCGGTATTCAGCAGCTGGCTACACCTTC
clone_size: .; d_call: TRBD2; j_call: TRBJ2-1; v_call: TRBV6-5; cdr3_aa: CASSYATSGSFDEQFF; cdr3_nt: TGTGCCAGCAGTTACGCGACTAGCGGGAGTTTCGATGAGCAGTTCTTC
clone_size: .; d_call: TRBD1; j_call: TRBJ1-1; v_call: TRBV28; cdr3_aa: CASSLLGGTVRNTEAFF; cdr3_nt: TGTGCCAGCAGTTTATTGGGAGGGACAGTTAGGAACACTGAAGCTTTCTTT
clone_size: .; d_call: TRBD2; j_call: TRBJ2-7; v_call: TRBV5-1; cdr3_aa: CASSPREGGLGEQYF; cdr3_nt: TGCGCCAGCAGCCCCAGAGAGGGAGGGTTGGGCGAGCAGTACTTC
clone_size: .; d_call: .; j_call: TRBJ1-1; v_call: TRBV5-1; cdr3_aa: CASSLEFGYTEAFF; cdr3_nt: TGCGCCAGCAGCTTGGAGTTTGGGTACACTGAAGCTTTCTTT
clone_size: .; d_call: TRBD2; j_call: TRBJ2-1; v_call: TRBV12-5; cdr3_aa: CASAADGAGGQFF; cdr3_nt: TGTGCTAGTGCCGCCGACGGGGCGGGAGGGCAGTTCTTC
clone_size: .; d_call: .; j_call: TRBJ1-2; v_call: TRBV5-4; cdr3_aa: CASSRREGAMGYGYTF; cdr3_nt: TGTGCCAGCAGTCGAAGAGAGGGAGCAATGGGGTATGGCTACACCTTC